This T cell receptor (beta chain) was identified in a study of T cells expressing NK-cell markers. Overall study context: Sorted CD3+CD56+NKG2C+, CD3+CD56+NKG2C- and CD3+CD56-NKG2C+ T cells supplied TCR beta repertoires. Seven HCMV-seropositive donors and one seronegative donor made up the eight sequenced donors. Broader study findings: The CD3+CD56-NKG2C+ fraction of several donors was also led by these clonotypes.

5'RACE template switching built TCR beta cDNA with unique molecular identifiers. Following a re-call of the 5' RACE reads, TCRdb has one entry per CDR3 protein and lacks DNA. The sample holds about 550,000 distinct CDR3 sequences. Note on this clonotype: The target antigen is unknown.

The CDR3 has 14 residues. Germline V gene lookup returns CDR1 MGHDK and CDR2 SYGVNS. Material for sequencing was blood T cells: a sorted CD56 or NKG2C T cell subset, CD4+ or CD8+ T cells, or bulk PBMC T cells (not recorded which). V gene TRBV25-1 combines with J gene TRBJ2-7. The TCR comes from a man younger than 30 in good health. CDR3 amino acids: CASSTEQAPHEQYF.